This T cell receptor (beta chain) emerged from a study of shared clonotypes between healthy human individuals. The naive CD8 population came from CD45RO-negative cells selected for CCR7, without terminally differentiated effector memory CD45RA+ cells. The ends lost 3 bases at V and 5 bases at J; junction bases unmatched: 6. The CDR3 is made up of 15 amino acids. Germline assignment: CDR1 SGHRS and CDR2 YFSETQ. The assay was carried out at the deep level. Method: immunoSEQ multiplex PCR; TCRdb's copy keeps in-frame clones and lacks some. Of about 2.1 million clones listed, about 92% are singletons. Comments on this clone: Its target is unknown. This sample includes further DNA sequences coding for the same CDR3.

Findings and caveats of the study: Approximately 4.6% of naive CD4 clonotypes were shared across several donors. Sequencing of the sorted subsets was shown by rarefaction to be incomplete despite large depth.

This TCR was sampled from a man aged 18 to 29 in good health. Some clones in this sample may be carry-over from other donors' samples. The chain carries TRBV5-1 and TRBJ2-2; 8 bases are shared with TRBD1. Sequencing used naive CD8+ T cells from PBMCs. CDR3 loop: CASSYGQGGTGELFF. In nucleotides, the CDR3 is TGCGCCAGCAGCTACGGACAGGGCGGGACCGGGGAGCTGTTTTTT.